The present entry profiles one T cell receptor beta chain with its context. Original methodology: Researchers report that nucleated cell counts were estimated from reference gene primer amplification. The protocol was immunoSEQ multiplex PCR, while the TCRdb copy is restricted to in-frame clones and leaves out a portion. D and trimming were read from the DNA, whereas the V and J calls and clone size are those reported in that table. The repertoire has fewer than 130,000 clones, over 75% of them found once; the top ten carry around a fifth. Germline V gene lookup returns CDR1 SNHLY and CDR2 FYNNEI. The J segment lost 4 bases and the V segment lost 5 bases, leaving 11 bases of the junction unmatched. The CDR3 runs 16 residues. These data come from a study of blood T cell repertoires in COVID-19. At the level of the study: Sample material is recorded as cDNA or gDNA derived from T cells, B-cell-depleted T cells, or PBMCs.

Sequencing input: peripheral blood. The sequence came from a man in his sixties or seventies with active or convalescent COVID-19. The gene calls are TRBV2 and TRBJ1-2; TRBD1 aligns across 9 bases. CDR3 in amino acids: CASSRDRDMGSYGYTF. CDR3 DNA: TGTGCCAGCAGTCGGGACAGGGATATGGGGTCCTATGGCTACACCTTC.